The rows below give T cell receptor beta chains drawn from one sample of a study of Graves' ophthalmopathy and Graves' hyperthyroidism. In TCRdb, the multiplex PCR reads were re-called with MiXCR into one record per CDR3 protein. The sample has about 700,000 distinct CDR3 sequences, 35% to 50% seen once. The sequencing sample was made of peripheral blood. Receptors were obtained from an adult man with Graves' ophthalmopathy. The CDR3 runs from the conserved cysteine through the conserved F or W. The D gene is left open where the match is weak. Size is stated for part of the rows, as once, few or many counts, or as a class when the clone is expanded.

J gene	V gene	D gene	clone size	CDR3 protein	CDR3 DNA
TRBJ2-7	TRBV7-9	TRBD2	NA	CASSSLSSGTSYGQYF	TGTGCCAGCAGTTCCTTGTCGAGCGGGACTTCCTACGGGCAGTACTTC
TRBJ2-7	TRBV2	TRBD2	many	CASSEFRGGLYEQYF	TGTGCCAGCAGTGAGTTCCGGGGGGGCTTATACGAGCAGTACTTC
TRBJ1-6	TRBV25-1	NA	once	CASSRTIPNSPLHF	TGTGCCAGCAGTCGGACAATTCCTAATTCACCCCTCCACTTT
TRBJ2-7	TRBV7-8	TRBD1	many	CASTPGTGLNEQYF	TGTGCCAGCACCCCTGGGACAGGGCTCAACGAGCAGTACTTC
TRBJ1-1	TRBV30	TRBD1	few	CAWSMDRVTEAFF	TGTGCCTGGAGTATGGACAGGGTCACTGAAGCTTTCTTT
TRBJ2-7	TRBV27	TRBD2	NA	CASSGGWSYEQYF	TGTGCCAGCTCGGGGGGGTGGTCCTACGAGCAGTACTTC
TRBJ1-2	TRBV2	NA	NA	CASSKETVSGNTF	TGTGCCAGCAGTAAGGAAACAGTCTCTGGAAACACCTTC
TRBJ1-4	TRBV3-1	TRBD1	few	CASSQGQGRNEKLFF	TGTGCCAGCAGCCAGGGACAGGGACGTAATGAAAAACTGTTTTTT
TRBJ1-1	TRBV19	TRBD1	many	CASSFGTGVPEAFF	TGTGCCAGTAGTTTCGGGACAGGGGTCCCTGAAGCTTTCTTT
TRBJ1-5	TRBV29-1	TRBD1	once	CSVEERTGLHF	TGCAGCGTTGAGGAGAGGACAGGATTGCATTTT
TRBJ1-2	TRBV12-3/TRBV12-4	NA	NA	CASSPRADLYGYTF	TGCGCCAGCAGTCCCCGGGCAGACCTCTATGGCTACACCTTC